The 27 T cell receptor beta chains listed next were all sequenced from one sample in a study of T cell changes during pregnancy in multiple sclerosis. Sequenced by immunoSEQ multiplex PCR; TCRdb stores in-frame clones only, minus some. The sample has tens of thousands of clones, 70% to 90% seen once. The material sequenced was peripheral blood, taken in the first trimester of pregnancy. Source of these receptors: a female donor with multiple sclerosis, enrolled in a pregnancy study.

The chain is built from TRBV2 and TRBJ2-1; 14 bases agree with TRBD2. This CDR3 is built from 15 residues. CDR1 and CDR2 (germline): SNHLY, FYNNEI. V lost 6 bases to trimming and J lost 9 bases; unmatched junction nucleotides: 7. CDR3 region: CASRPGTSGSSEQFF. As DNA, the CDR3 is TGTGCCAGCAGACCCGGGACTAGCGGGAGTAGTGAGCAGTTCTTC.

The gene calls are TRBV5-5 and TRBJ2-1; D is perhaps TRBD2 (7 bases). The CDR3 has 17 residues. With 0 bases removed from V and 4 bases from J, the gap between germline ends came to 17 bases. CDR1 is SGHKS, CDR2 YYEKEE, per germline (reference sequence). CDR3 bases: TGTGCCAGCAGCTTGGCCTGGGGGGGCCCCCAATACAATGAGCAGTTCTTC. Protein sequence: CASSLAWGGPQYNEQFF.

In DNA form, the CDR3 reads TGTGCCAGCATGCGACAGGTCCCAAGCGAGCAGTACTTC. This codes for CASMRQVPSEQYF. The chain links TRBV11-2 to TRBJ2-7; possibly TRBD1 for D (6 bases). CDR1 SGHAT and CDR2 FQNNGV come from the germline V gene. This CDR3 has 13 residues. With 7 bases removed from V and 6 bases from J, the gap between germline ends came to 16 bases.

To note about this clone: The same CDR3 also results from other DNA sequences found in this sample. The chain joins TRBV5-6 to TRBJ1-5; D gene ambiguous. The germline V and J ends were trimmed by 0 bases and 5 bases, with 3 bases remaining between them. The CDR3 is 12 residues long. In germline, CDR1 is SGHDT, CDR2 YYEEEE. The CDR3 sequence: CASSLGDQPQHF. The CDR3 bases are TGTGCCAGCAGCTTGGGAGATCAGCCCCAGCATTTT.

This clone appeared a few times. This chain links TRBV4-3 with TRBJ2-5; TRBD2 aligns across 9 bases. CDR1 and CDR2 from the germline V gene are LGHNA and YSLEER. The CDR3 contains 17 residues. V dropped 4 bases and J dropped 5; count of bases not matched to a gene: 14. CDR3 amino acids: CASSRSWGREGEETQYF. For the CDR3, the DNA is TGCGCCAGCAGCCGGTCATGGGGGCGGGAGGGAGAGGAGACCCAGTACTTC.

The CDR3, as DNA: TGTGCTAGTGGTTTGGTAGTGGGCAGGGGAAGATTTGGCTACACCTTC. Translation gives CASGLVVGRGRFGYTF. The V and J genes are TRBV12-5 and TRBJ1-2; D perhaps matches TRBD1 (6 bases). This CDR3 spans 16 amino acids. Trimming took 0 bases from V and 7 from J, leaving 18 bases between them. The germline V gene encodes CDR1 LGHNT and CDR2 FRNRAP.

V is TRBV30 and J is TRBJ2-3, with TRBD1 matching over 7 bases. Trimming cost V 2 bases and J 3 bases; bases outside gene matches: 8. This CDR3 is 15 amino acids long. The germline V gene encodes CDR1 GTSNPN and CDR2 SVGIG (reference sequence). Written as DNA, the CDR3 is TGTGCCTGGAGTCCAGGACAGGCCAGAACAGATACGCAGTATTTT. Translating it yields CAWSPGQARTDTQYF.

The chain couples TRBV28 to TRBJ1-4; no reliable D call. The CDR3 spans 17 residues. Germline V gene lookup returns CDR1 MDHEN and CDR2 SYDVKM. V lost 1 base, J lost 0 bases, and 12 bases lay in between. CDR3: CASSLFAGTTTNEKLFF. CDR3 bases: TGTGCCAGCAGTTTATTTGCGGGCACAACAACTAATGAAAAACTGTTTTTT.

This chain uses TRBV11-2 with TRBJ2-1; maybe TRBD2 (6 bases). With 4 bases removed from V and 7 bases from J, the gap between germline ends came to 14 bases. Germline V CDR1 and CDR2: SGHAT, FQNNGV. The CDR3 is 14 amino acids. CDR3 amino acids: CASSSGTGFNEQFF. The DNA for the CDR3 is TGTGCCAGCAGCTCGGGGACTGGTTTTAATGAGCAGTTCTTC.

V usage is TRBV4-1 and J usage is TRBJ2-7; 7 nucleotides align to TRBD2. CDR1 and CDR2 (germline): MGHRA, YSYEKL. This CDR3 comprises 15 residues. V lost 1 base and J lost 2; bases outside the gene matches: 5. The DNA for the CDR3 is TGCGCCAGCAGCCAAGCCTCTAGCGGCACCTACGAGCAGTACTTC. Amino acid sequence: CASSQASSGTYEQYF.

The chain combines TRBV2 with TRBJ2-7; TRBD1 aligns across 7 bases. The CDR3 runs 15 residues. Germline V gene lookup returns CDR1 SNHLY and CDR2 FYNNEI. Germline trimming cut 2 bases from V and 6 bases from J; bases unmatched to any gene: 10. In DNA, the CDR3 is TGTGCCAGCAGTGAATCGCCAGACAGGGTAGGCGAGCAGTACTTC. Its translation: CASSESPDRVGEQYF.

This clone has just one count. The CDR3 protein is CASSPHLLAGGSHEQYF. The DNA of the CDR3 is TGTGCCAGCTCACCTCACCTCCTAGCGGGAGGGTCCCACGAGCAGTACTTC. The chain has TRBV18 and TRBJ2-7; the match to TRBD2 covers 12 bases. The length of the CDR3 is 17 residues. Germline-derived CDR1 and CDR2 are KGHSH and LQKENI. J gave up 5 bases and V 3 bases, and 11 bases lay outside the gene matches.

The chain is built from TRBV6-6 and TRBJ2-7, with a weak D call TRBD2 (7 bases). V shed 7 bases and J shed 4 bases, with 20 bases lying between them. Per the germline V gene, CDR1 is MNHNY and CDR2 is SVGAGI (reference sequence). The CDR3 is 15 residues long. CDR3 coding DNA: TGTGCCAGCATGCGGGGGCGTTTGGCGAGGTACGAGCAGTACTTC. It encodes CASMRGRLARYEQYF.

The V and J genes are TRBV15 and TRBJ1-2; D may be TRBD1 (6 bases). The V and J ends lost 5 bases and 6 bases respectively, with 22 bases between them. Germline V gives CDR1 LNHNV, CDR2 YYDKDF (reference sequence). The CDR3 contains 16 residues. The CDR3 reads CATSGKQGFPSDGYTF. In DNA form, the CDR3 reads TGTGCCACCAGCGGGAAACAGGGTTTCCCTTCCGATGGCTACACCTTC.

The rearrangement joins TRBV4-2 to TRBJ2-3; unclear D gene. This CDR3 contains 14 residues. Germline lookup yields CDR1 LGHNA and CDR2 YNFKEQ. V dropped 0 bases and J dropped 5 bases, with 9 bases sitting between them. CDR3 bases: TGTGCCAGCAGCCAAGAGACCCCGGGAGATACGCAGTATTTT. Protein: CASSQETPGDTQYF.

The genes are TRBV10-3 and TRBJ1-2, with 9 positions matching TRBD1. The CDR3 consists of 13 residues. V gave up 4 bases and J gave up 8 bases; unmatched junction bases: 5. Looked up from germline, CDR1 is ENHRY and CDR2 is SYGVKD. For the CDR3, the DNA is TGTGCCATCAGTGGGGACAGGGAGGGAGGCTACACCTTC. It codes for CAISGDREGGYTF.

The chain carries TRBV19 and TRBJ2-7, with 8 bases that match TRBD1. From germline, CDR1 is LNHDA and CDR2 SQIVND (reference sequence). The trim removed 6 bases at V and 3 bases at J, leaving 10 bases unmatched. The CDR3 length is 15 residues. CDR3 in DNA: TGTGCCAGTAGCCCCGTTGGGGGACAGGTCTACGAGCAGTACTTC. Translating it yields CASSPVGGQVYEQYF.

The chain joins TRBV5-4 to TRBJ2-2; D ambiguous. Germline assignment: CDR1 SGHNT and CDR2 YYREEE (reference sequence). The V end lost 2 bases, the J end lost 3 bases, and 8 bases lay between the germline ends. The CDR3 has 14 amino acids. The CDR3, as DNA: TGTGCCAGCAGCTTTTCATACTACACCGGGGAGCTGTTTTTT. Translation: CASSFSYYTGELFF. Variable domain in full (rest from reference TRBV5-4 and TRBJ2-2): ETGVTQSPTHLIKTRGQQVTLRCSSQSGHNTVSWYQQALGQGPQFIFQYYREEENGRGNFPPRFSGLQFPNYSSELNVNALELDDSALYLCASSFSYYTGELFFGEGSRLTVL.

This chain joins TRBV27 and TRBJ2-7; D is possibly TRBD2 (5 bases). The CDR3 is 14 residues long. V was pared by 3 bases and J by 5 bases, with 14 bases between. Germline CDR1 is MNHEY and CDR2 is SMNVEV (reference sequence). The CDR3 reads CASSFVLGSDEQYF. The CDR3 DNA is TGTGCCAGCAGTTTCGTGTTGGGGAGCGACGAGCAGTACTTC.

V gene TRBV9 combines with J gene TRBJ2-7; TRBD2 matches at 9 bases. CDR1 is SGDLS and CDR2 is YYNGEE in the germline V gene. Losses at the gene ends were 1 base for V and 5 bases for J; bases not matched to a gene: 7. The CDR3 has 15 amino acids. The CDR3, as DNA: TGTGCCAGCAGCGTAAACTCCCGACTAGCGGACGAGCAGTACTTC. It yields the protein CASSVNSRLADEQYF.

The genes are TRBV19 and TRBJ2-5; TRBD2 matches 7 bases. J was trimmed by 6 bases and V by 3 bases; bases with no gene match: 10. The CDR3 loop spans 15 amino acids. Germline lookup yields CDR1 LNHDA and CDR2 SQIVND (reference sequence). The CDR3 here is CASSISAGEGKTQYF. Here the CDR3 DNA reads TGTGCCAGTAGTATTTCGGCGGGAGAGGGGAAGACCCAGTACTTC.

The gene calls are TRBV18 and TRBJ2-3; 12 bases line up with TRBD2. The V gene end was trimmed by 3 bases and the J gene end by 8 bases; junction bases not matched to a gene: 12. The CDR3 runs to 17 residues. The germline CDR1 and CDR2 sequences are KGHSH and LQKENI. CDR3 nucleotides: TGTGCCAGCTCACCCCTACCTCTAGCGGGAGGGCCGGGTACGCAGTATTTT. This translates into CASSPLPLAGGPGTQYF. The variable domain in full, completed from reference TRBV18 and TRBJ2-3, reads NAGVMQNPRHLVRRRGQEARLRCSPMKGHSHVYWYRQLPEEGLKFMVYLQKENIIDESGMPKERFSAEFPKEGPSILRIQQVVRGDSAAYFCASSPLPLAGGPGTQYFGPGTRLTVL.

This chain links TRBV27 with TRBJ2-7; 7 bases fit TRBD2. The CDR3 consists of 14 residues. J lost 2 bases, V lost 5 bases, and 6 bases had no gene match. From germline, CDR1 is MNHEY and CDR2 SMNVEV (reference sequence). CDR3 in amino acids: CASSSSGKTYEQYF. The CDR3 coding sequence is TGTGCCAGCAGTAGCAGCGGGAAGACCTACGAGCAGTACTTC.

The chain couples TRBV5-6 to TRBJ1-2, with a tentative D call TRBD1 (5 bases). Germline V gene lookup returns CDR1 SGHDT and CDR2 YYEEEE. V was trimmed by 3 bases and J by 1 base, leaving 13 bases between them. The CDR3 sequence is 15 residues long. CDR3 sequence reads: CASSSTGTHNYGYTF. The CDR3 DNA reads as TGTGCCAGCAGCTCCACCGGGACTCATAACTATGGCTACACCTTC. The variable domain in full, completed from reference TRBV5-6 and TRBJ1-2, reads DAGVTQSPTHLIKTRGQQVTLRCSPKSGHDTVSWYQQALGQGPQFIFQYYEEEERQRGNFPDRFSGHQFPNYSSELNVNALLLGDSALYLCASSSTGTHNYGYTFGSGTRLTVV.

This chain links TRBV25-1 with TRBJ2-3; 8 bases match TRBD2. Germline V lookup: CDR1 MGHDK, CDR2 SYGVNS. J gave up 5 bases and V 3 bases, and 10 bases lay outside the gene matches. This CDR3 comprises 16 residues. CDR3 coding DNA: TGTGCCAGCAGTGAGGGACGGGAGGGCCATGTAGATACGCAGTATTTT. Translating it yields CASSEGREGHVDTQYF.

The rearrangement uses TRBV5-1 and TRBJ2-4; weak D call: TRBD1 (6 bases). The CDR3 runs to 15 residues. Germline loops: CDR1 SGHRS, CDR2 YFSETQ. V lost 4 bases to trimming and J lost 6 bases, with 17 bases between them. The CDR3 DNA reads as TGCGCCAGCAGCGCGGGCGGACAGATAGCAAACATTCAGTACTTC. This encodes CASSAGGQIANIQYF.

This clone was seen more than once but under ten times. The J gene is TRBJ2-5, the V gene TRBV5-4; tentative D call: TRBD2 (5 bases). This CDR3 comprises 15 residues. Trimming shortened V by 0 bases and J by 3 bases, and 12 bases separated the two germline ends. The germline V gene has CDR1 SGHNT and CDR2 YYREEE (reference sequence). The CDR3 DNA is TGTGCCAGCAGCTTGGGTCCAGCGGCTGAAGAGACCCAGTACTTC. It specifies CASSLGPAAEETQYF.